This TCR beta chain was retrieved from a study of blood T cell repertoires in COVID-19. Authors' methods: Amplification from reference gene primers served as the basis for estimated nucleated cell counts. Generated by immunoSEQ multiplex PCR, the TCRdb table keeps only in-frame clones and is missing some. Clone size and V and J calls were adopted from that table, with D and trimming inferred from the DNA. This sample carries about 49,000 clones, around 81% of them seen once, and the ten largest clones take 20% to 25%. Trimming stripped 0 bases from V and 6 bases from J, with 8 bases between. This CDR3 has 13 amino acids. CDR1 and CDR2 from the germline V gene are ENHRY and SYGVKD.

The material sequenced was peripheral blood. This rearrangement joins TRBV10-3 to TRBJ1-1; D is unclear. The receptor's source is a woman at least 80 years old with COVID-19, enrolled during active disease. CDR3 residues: CAISESKGAEAFF. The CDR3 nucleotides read TGTGCCATCAGTGAGTCGAAGGGAGCTGAAGCTTTCTTT.